A selection of T cell receptor beta chains follows, all from one sample in a study of cytomegalovirus exposure and HLA in healthy donors. This table comes from immunoSEQ multiplex PCR, and its TCRdb copy is limited to in-frame clones, with some not included. The sample has under 150,000 clones, over 75% seen once. Specimen: PBMCs. These receptors were obtained from a woman aged 40 to 50 in good health and CMV-seropositive. Both conserved end residues are part of each CDR3. The D gene is left open where the match is weak. Size tells how often a clone was seen (once, few, many) or the class of an expanded clone, and some rows leave it out.

j_gene: TRBJ1-6
abundance: -
d_gene: TRBD1
v_gene: TRBV2
CDR3aa: CASSATGGTNSYNSPLHF
CDR3nt: TGTGCCAGCAGTGCGACAGGGGGTACGAACTCCTATAATTCACCCCTCCACTTT

j_gene: TRBJ2-1
abundance: -
d_gene: -
v_gene: TRBV28
CDR3aa: CASSYPSQDEQFF
CDR3nt: TGTGCCAGCAGTTATCCTAGCCAAGATGAGCAGTTCTTC

j_gene: TRBJ1-1
abundance: -
d_gene: TRBD1
v_gene: TRBV6-4
CDR3aa: CASSAEGGAGTEAFF
CDR3nt: TGTGCCAGCAGTGCCGAAGGGGGCGCGGGCACTGAAGCTTTCTTT

j_gene: TRBJ1-5
abundance: -
d_gene: -
v_gene: TRBV28
CDR3aa: CASSLWSDNNQPQHF
CDR3nt: TGTGCCAGCAGTTTATGGAGTGACAACAATCAGCCCCAGCATTTT

j_gene: TRBJ2-7
abundance: -
d_gene: TRBD2
v_gene: TRBV27
CDR3aa: CASSLRLAAYEQYF
CDR3nt: TGTGCCAGCAGTTTGCGGCTAGCGGCCTACGAGCAGTACTTC

j_gene: TRBJ1-3
abundance: -
d_gene: -
v_gene: TRBV6-6
CDR3aa: CASSYSGGDTIYF
CDR3nt: TGTGCCAGCAGTTACTCAGGGGGGGACACCATATATTTT

j_gene: TRBJ1-1
abundance: -
d_gene: -
v_gene: TRBV7-8
CDR3aa: CASSLLNRDNEAFF
CDR3nt: TGTGCCAGCAGCCTACTTAACAGAGATAATGAAGCTTTCTTT

j_gene: TRBJ2-5
abundance: few
d_gene: -
v_gene: TRBV15
CDR3aa: CATSRVYPPTYQETQYF
CDR3nt: TGTGCCACCAGCAGAGTTTATCCCCCCACATACCAAGAGACCCAGTACTTC

j_gene: TRBJ1-6
abundance: -
d_gene: -
v_gene: TRBV6-6
CDR3aa: CASSGTDRGNSPLHF
CDR3nt: TGTGCCAGCAGTGGGACGGACAGAGGAAATTCACCCCTCCACTTT

j_gene: TRBJ2-6
abundance: -
d_gene: -
v_gene: TRBV2
CDR3aa: CASSLRDAGASSGANVLTF
CDR3nt: TGTGCCAGCAGTCTTCGCGATGCGGGGGCTAGCTCTGGGGCCAACGTCCTGACTTTC

j_gene: TRBJ2-7
abundance: -
d_gene: -
v_gene: TRBV6-5
CDR3aa: CASSYLAEYPHEQYF
CDR3nt: TGTGCCAGCAGTTACTTAGCGGAGTATCCCCACGAGCAGTACTTC

j_gene: TRBJ1-2
abundance: -
d_gene: TRBD1
v_gene: TRBV10-3
CDR3aa: CAISEPMDRQSGYTF
CDR3nt: TGTGCCATCAGTGAGCCCATGGACAGGCAGAGTGGCTACACCTTC